This is a list of T cell receptor beta chains from one sample in a study of shared clonotypes between healthy human individuals. Some clones are missing from TCRdb's copy, which holds only in-frame ones; the method was immunoSEQ multiplex PCR. The table has about 2.3 million clones, approximately 90% seen once; the top ten hold approximately 0.39%. Sequenced sample: naive CD4+ T cells from PBMCs. These receptors were obtained from a man between 18 and 29 years old in good health. Some clones in this sample may be carry-over from other donors' samples. The CDR3 runs from the conserved cysteine through the conserved F or W. The D gene is left open where the match is weak. The size entry is marked missing in some rows and otherwise reads once, few, many or a size class.

>-|-|TRBJ1-5|TRBV5-1
TGCGCCAGCAGCTTGGCGGGGAACCAGCCCCAGCATTTT
CASSLAGNQPQHF
>-|few|TRBJ1-1|TRBV27
TGTGCCAGCAGTTTAAACAGAGTGAACACTGAAGCTTTCTTT
CASSLNRVNTEAFF
>-|-|TRBJ1-6|TRBV6-5
TGTGCCAGCAGTTACTCGTTCCGTTCACCCCTCCACTTT
CASSYSFRSPLHF
>TRBD1|once|TRBJ1-2|TRBV11-2
TGTGCCAGCAGCTCGACAGGGGGCATTGGCTACACCTTC
CASSSTGGIGYTF
>TRBD1|once|TRBJ2-1|TRBV6-6
TGTGCCAGCAGTTACTCGACAGGGGGAGGCAATGAGCAGTTCTTC
CASSYSTGGGNEQFF
>-|-|TRBJ2-3|TRBV28
TGTGCCAGCAGACCCGACCTAGGGGGGATTACAGATACGCAGTATTTT
CASRPDLGGITDTQYF
>TRBD1|-|TRBJ1-3|TRBV9
TGTGCCAGCAGCGTAGGTAGGGGGCCTGGAAACACCATATATTTT
CASSVGRGPGNTIYF
>TRBD1|-|TRBJ1-5|TRBV18
TGTGCCAGCTCACCCGGTCAGGGGGCGATTCAGCCCCAGCATTTT
CASSPGQGAIQPQHF
>-|-|TRBJ2-2|TRBV11-2
TGTGCCAGCAGCTTGGGGAGCTACCTTAACACCGGGGAGCTGTTTTTT
CASSLGSYLNTGELFF
>TRBD2|-|TRBJ2-5|TRBV7-2
TGTGCCAGCAGGGGACTACCAGCGGGATGGGAGACCCAGTACTTC
CASRGLPAGWETQYF
>-|-|TRBJ2-7|TRBV19
TGTGCCAGTAGTGAGGGGGGCACCACCTACGAGCAGTACTTC
CASSEGGTTYEQYF
>TRBD1|-|TRBJ2-3|TRBV5-8
TGTGCCAGCAGCTTGGGGGACAGGTACGGCACAGATACGCAGTATTTT
CASSLGDRYGTDTQYF
>-|-|TRBJ1-3|TRBV6-6
TGTGCCAGCCAGGGACCCACGGAAGATAGCACCATATATTTT
CASQGPTEDSTIYF
>TRBD2|-|TRBJ2-7|TRBV7-2
TGTGCCAGCAGCCCACAACTAGGACTAGCGGGGACGTCCTACGAGCAGTACTTC
CASSPQLGLAGTSYEQYF
>TRBD1|-|TRBJ1-2|TRBV4-3
TGCGCCAGCAGCCAGGAGACAGGGGCGCACTATGGCTACACCTTC
CASSQETGAHYGYTF
>TRBD1|few|TRBJ1-1|TRBV29-1
TGCAGCGTTGAAGTCAGGGGGGAGGACACTGAAGCTTTCTTT
CSVEVRGEDTEAFF
>-|-|TRBJ1-5|TRBV6-1
TGTGCCAGCAGTGTGGTTGGCAGCCCTAATCAGCCCCAGCATTTT
CASSVVGSPNQPQHF
>-|-|TRBJ2-7|TRBV18
TGTGCCAGCTCACCACCGAGAACTTACGAGCAGTACTTC
CASSPPRTYEQYF
>-|-|TRBJ2-5|TRBV29-1
TGCAGCGTTATCGGGGGCAGGACCGGAGAGACCCAGTACTTC
CSVIGGRTGETQYF
>-|-|TRBJ2-5|TRBV18
TGTGCCAGCTCACCAGCGACGGTGCGAGAGACCCAGTACTTC
CASSPATVRETQYF
>-|-|TRBJ1-1|TRBV28
TGTGCCAGCAGTTTGACGGGACTTCACACTGAAGCTTTCTTT
CASSLTGLHTEAFF
>-|-|TRBJ2-4|TRBV19
TGTGCCAGTCGGGCTAGCGAGTACGGCGTGGTCAAAAACATTCAGTACTTC
CASRASEYGVVKNIQYF
>TRBD2|-|TRBJ2-4|TRBV6-6
TGTGCCAGCAGTTACGGGGGGGTCAAAAACATTCAGTACTTC
CASSYGGVKNIQYF
>-|once|TRBJ1-5|TRBV18
TGTGCCAGCTCACCCGGCCCTTTCAATCAGCCCCAGCATTTT
CASSPGPFNQPQHF
>TRBD2|-|TRBJ2-2|TRBV15
TGTGCCACCAGCAGGGGACTAGCGGGAACCACCGGGGAGCTGTTTTTT
CATSRGLAGTTGELFF
>-|-|TRBJ1-2|TRBV5-1
TGCGCCAGCAGCTCGTCGACAGGAGGGTCCGGCTACACCTTC
CASSSSTGGSGYTF